The following is a T cell receptor (beta chain) sequence with its context. The sample is drawn from a study of control samples from healthy donors and cancer patients. The CDR3 covers 14 residues. The ends lost 1 base at V and 11 bases at J; junction bases unmatched: 9. Germline lookup yields CDR1 SGHNT and CDR2 YENEEA. Assay: immunoSEQ multiplex PCR; the TCRdb copy retains only in-frame clones and omits some. This sample has 130,000 or so clones; about 87% occur once, and the top ten carry about 12%. The V and J genes are TRBV11-3 and TRBJ1-1, with 8 bases identical to TRBD1. The sequencing input was blood. The sequence was collected from a man younger than 45 in good health. The CDR3 region has the DNA TGTGCCAGCAGCTTAGGACAGGGGAGGGGAATGGCTTTCTTT. Translating it yields CASSLGQGRGMAFF.